This TCR beta chain stems from a study of Ad26.COV2.S vaccination and SARS-CoV-2 variants. Overall study context: Donor was one of the participants in the Ad26.COV2.S arm of the COV1001 trial. Dosing was one shot or two shots 56 days apart. Study outcomes and limitations: Vaccine recipients posted higher spike-specific TCR breadth than their placebo counterparts. Total T cell responses were possibly underestimated by TCR breadth and depth analyses.

The treatment was: roughly 18 received Ad26.COV2.S at low or high dose, single or two shots; roughly five received placebo; per-sample allocation not given. Sampling was performed 63 days after the first vaccine or placebo injection. Profiling relied on immunoSEQ multiplex PCR, and the TCRdb table lists in-frame clones only, not all of them. The repertoire consists of about 680,000 clones, with roughly 90% occurring once and the leading ten covering approximately 1.5%. As for this clone: The antigen remains undetermined.

The CDR3 totals 15 residues. Germline V gene data show CDR1 as SNHLY and CDR2 as FYNNEI. The junction had 8 bases not matched to a gene; V was cut back by 4 bases and J by 8 bases. The sequencing used peripheral blood, collected in a trial of Ad26.COV2.S vaccine versus placebo. This receptor was taken from a person aged 18-65 years who received the Ad26.COV2.S COVID-19 vaccine or a placebo. The V and J genes are TRBV2 and TRBJ2-1; 10 bases line up with TRBD2. Here the CDR3 reads CASSVQRGGKDEQFF. CDR3 sequence (DNA): TGTGCCAGCAGTGTACAGCGGGGGGGGAAGGATGAGCAGTTCTTC.